This T cell receptor (beta chain) was profiled in a study of response to subunit inactivated influenza vaccine. Study-level results: There was a suggestion from the authors that each seasonal influenza vaccination recruits few new T cells.

TCRdb reprocessed the RT-PCR reads with MiXCR, giving one entry per CDR3 protein. The repertoire has over 800,000 distinct CDR3 sequences, about 20% of them found once; the top ten carry roughly 10%. A few counts support this clonotype. Its antigen is unidentified. V gave up 3 bases and J gave up 7 bases; unmatched junction bases: 10. Germline V gene sequence: CDR1 DFQATT, CDR2 SNEGSKA (reference sequence). CDR3 length: 15 residues. Sequenced material: PBMCs from blood, taken around 5 days after vaccination. This receptor was identified in a man aged 45-65 years who received an inactivated influenza vaccine. The chain is built from TRBV20-1 and TRBJ2-1, with 9 bases matching TRBD2. Written as DNA, the CDR3 is TGCAGTGCTAGTTACGGCGGGGGGGCTGTAAATGAGCAGTTCTTC. Translated, it gives CSASYGGGAVNEQFF.